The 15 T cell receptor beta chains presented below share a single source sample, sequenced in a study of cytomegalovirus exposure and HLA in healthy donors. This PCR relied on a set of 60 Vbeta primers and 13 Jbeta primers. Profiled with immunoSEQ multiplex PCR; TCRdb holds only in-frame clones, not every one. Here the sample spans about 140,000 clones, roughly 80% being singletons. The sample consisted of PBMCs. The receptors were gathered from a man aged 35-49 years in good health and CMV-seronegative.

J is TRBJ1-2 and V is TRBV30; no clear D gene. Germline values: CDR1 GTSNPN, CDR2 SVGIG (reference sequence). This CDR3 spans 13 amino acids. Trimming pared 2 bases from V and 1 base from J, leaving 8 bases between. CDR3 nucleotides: TGTGCCTGGAGTACAGATAATAACTATGGCTACACCTTC. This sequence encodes CAWSTDNNYGYTF. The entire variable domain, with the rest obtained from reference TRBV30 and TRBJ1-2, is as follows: SQTIHQWPATLVQPVGSPLSLECTVEGTSNPNLYWYRQAAGRGLQLLFYSVGIGQISSEVPQNLSASRPQDRQFILSSKKLLLSDSGFYLCAWSTDNNYGYTFGSGTRLTVV.

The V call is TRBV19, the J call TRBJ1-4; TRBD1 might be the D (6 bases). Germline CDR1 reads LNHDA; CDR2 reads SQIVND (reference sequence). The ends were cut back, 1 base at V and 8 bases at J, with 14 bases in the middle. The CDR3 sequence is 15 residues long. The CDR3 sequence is CASSIAKGHSEKLFF. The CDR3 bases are TGTGCCAGTAGTATAGCGAAGGGACACTCCGAAAAACTGTTTTTT.

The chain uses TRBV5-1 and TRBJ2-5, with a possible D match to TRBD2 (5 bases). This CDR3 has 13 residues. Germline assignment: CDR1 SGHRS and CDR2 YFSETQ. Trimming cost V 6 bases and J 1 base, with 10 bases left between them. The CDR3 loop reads CASTERTQETQYF. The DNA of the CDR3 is TGCGCCAGCACCGAGCGGACCCAAGAGACCCAGTACTTC.

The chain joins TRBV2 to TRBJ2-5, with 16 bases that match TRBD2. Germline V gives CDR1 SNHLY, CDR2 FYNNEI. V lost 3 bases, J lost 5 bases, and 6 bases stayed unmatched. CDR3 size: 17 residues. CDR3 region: CASSDGTSGRARETQYF. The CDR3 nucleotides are TGTGCCAGCAGTGACGGGACTAGCGGGAGGGCCAGGGAGACCCAGTACTTC.

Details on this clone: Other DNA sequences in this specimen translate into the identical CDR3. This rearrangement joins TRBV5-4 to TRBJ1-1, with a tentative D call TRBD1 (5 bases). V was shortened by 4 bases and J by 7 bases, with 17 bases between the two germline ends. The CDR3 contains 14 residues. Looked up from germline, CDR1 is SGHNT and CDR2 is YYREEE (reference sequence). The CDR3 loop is CASSRDGGSHEAFF. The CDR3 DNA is TGTGCCAGCAGCCGGGACGGAGGGTCCCATGAAGCTTTCTTT.

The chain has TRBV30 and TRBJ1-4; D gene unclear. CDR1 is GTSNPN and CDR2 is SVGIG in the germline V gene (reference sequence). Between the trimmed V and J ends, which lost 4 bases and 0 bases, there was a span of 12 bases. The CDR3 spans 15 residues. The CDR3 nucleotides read TGTGCCTGGAAGGCGGGCAGCGCAACTAATGAAAAACTGTTTTTT. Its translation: CAWKAGSATNEKLFF.

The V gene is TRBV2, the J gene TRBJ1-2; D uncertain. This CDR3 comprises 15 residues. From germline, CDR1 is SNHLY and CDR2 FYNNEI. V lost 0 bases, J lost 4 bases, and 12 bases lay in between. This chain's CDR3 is CASSEAARIFYGYTF. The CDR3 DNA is TGTGCCAGCAGTGAAGCGGCCCGTATATTCTATGGCTACACCTTC.

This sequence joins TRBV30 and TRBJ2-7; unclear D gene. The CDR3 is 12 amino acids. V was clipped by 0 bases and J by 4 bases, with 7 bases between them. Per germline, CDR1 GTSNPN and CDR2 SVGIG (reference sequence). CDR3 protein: CAWSVTVYEQYF. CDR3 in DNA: TGTGCCTGGAGTGTAACGGTATACGAGCAGTACTTC.

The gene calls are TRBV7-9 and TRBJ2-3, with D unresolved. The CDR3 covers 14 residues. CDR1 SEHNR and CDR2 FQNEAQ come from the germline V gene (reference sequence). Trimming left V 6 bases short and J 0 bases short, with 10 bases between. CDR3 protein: CASSQVRSTDTQYF. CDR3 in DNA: TGTGCCAGCAGTCAGGTCAGAAGCACAGATACGCAGTATTTT. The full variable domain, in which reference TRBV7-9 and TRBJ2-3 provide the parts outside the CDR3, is DTGVSQNPRHKITKRGQNVTFRCDPISEHNRLYWYRQTLGQGPEFLTYFQNEAQLEKSRLLSDRFSAERPKGSFSTLEIQRTEQGDSAMYLCASSQVRSTDTQYFGPGTRLTVL.

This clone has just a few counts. DNA for the CDR3: TGTGCCAGCTCAGCGACAGGGGGCAGGACCAAAAACATTCAGTACTTC. Its protein is CASSATGGRTKNIQYF. This rearrangement joins TRBV18 to TRBJ2-4, with 10 positions matching TRBD1. This CDR3 contains 16 residues. The V and J ends lost 5 bases and 2 bases, in that order; junction bases with no gene match: 6. Germline V gene lookup returns CDR1 KGHSH and CDR2 LQKENI.

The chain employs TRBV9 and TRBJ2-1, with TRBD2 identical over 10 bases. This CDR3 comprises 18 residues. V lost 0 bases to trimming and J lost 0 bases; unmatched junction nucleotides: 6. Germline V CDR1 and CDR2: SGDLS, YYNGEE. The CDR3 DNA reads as TGTGCCAGCAGCGTAGGGTCTAGCGGGGGTTTCTCCTACAATGAGCAGTTCTTC. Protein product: CASSVGSSGGFSYNEQFF.

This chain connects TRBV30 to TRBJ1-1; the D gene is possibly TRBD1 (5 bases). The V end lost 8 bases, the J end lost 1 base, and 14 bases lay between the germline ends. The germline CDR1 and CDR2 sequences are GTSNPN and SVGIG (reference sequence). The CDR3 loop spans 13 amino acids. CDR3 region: CAAWGGGNTEAFF. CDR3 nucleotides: TGTGCCGCGTGGGGGGGAGGGAACACTGAAGCTTTCTTT.

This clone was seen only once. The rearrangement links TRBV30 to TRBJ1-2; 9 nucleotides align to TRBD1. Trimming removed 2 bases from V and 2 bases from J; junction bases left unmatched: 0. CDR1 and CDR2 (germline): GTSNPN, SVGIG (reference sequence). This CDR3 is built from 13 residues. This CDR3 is CAWSTGGNYGYTF. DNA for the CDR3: TGTGCCTGGAGTACAGGGGGCAACTATGGCTACACCTTC.

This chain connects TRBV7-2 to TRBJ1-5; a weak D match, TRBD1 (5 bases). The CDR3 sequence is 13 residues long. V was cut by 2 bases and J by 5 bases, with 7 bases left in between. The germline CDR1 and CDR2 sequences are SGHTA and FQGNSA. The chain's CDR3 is CASSLRGDQPQHF. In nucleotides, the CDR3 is TGTGCCAGCAGCTTAAGGGGTGATCAGCCCCAGCATTTT.

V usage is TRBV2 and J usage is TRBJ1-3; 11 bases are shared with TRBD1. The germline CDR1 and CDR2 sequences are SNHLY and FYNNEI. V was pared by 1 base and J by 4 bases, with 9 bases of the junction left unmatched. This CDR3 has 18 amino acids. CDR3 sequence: CASSEGYGQGASGNTIYF. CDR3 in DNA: TGTGCCAGCAGTGAAGGGTATGGACAGGGGGCTTCCGGAAACACCATATATTTT.